The 9 T cell receptor beta chains below were found in one sample sequenced in a study of T cells in Graves' hyperthyroidism and ophthalmopathy. Amplification yielded TCR beta CDR3 regions, with RNA transcripts as the source. An initial round of RT-PCR targeting the TCR CDR3 relied on the HTBI primer set. From the multiplex PCR reads, TCRdb called clonotypes with MiXCR, one entry per CDR3 protein. The sample lists more than 550,000 distinct CDR3 sequences; 15% to 20% were seen once. The sample consisted of blood. The receptors derive from a man aged 45-65 years with Graves' hyperthyroidism.

This clonotype was seen at least ten times. The chain joins TRBV3-1 to TRBJ1-1, with D perhaps matching TRBD1 (5 bases). Deletions cut 4 bases from V and 0 bases from J, with 12 bases between. The CDR3 is 15 residues long. Germline-derived CDR1 and CDR2 are LGHDT and YNNKEL (reference sequence). The CDR3 here is CASSLRDRLNTEAFF. CDR3 sequence (DNA): TGTGCCAGCAGCCTCAGGGACCGATTGAACACTGAAGCTTTCTTT. Combining the CDR3 with reference TRBV3-1 and TRBJ1-1 gives the whole variable domain DTAVSQTPKYLVTQMGNDKSIKCEQNLGHDTMYWYKQDSKKFLKIMFSYNNKELIINETVPNRFSPKSPDKAHLNLHINSLELGDSAVYFCASSLRDRLNTEAFFGQGTRLTVV.

This clonotype was seen many times. V is TRBV12-3 or TRBV12-4 and J is TRBJ2-3, with D maybe TRBD1 (6 bases). Trimming removed 5 bases from V and 0 bases from J, with 12 bases in between. The length of the CDR3 is 15 residues. The CDR3 sequence is CASSPPTGSTDTQYF. The CDR3 DNA follows: TGTGCCAGCAGTCCCCCGACAGGTAGCACAGATACGCAGTATTTT.

The chain couples TRBV9 to TRBJ2-1; TRBD2 matches at 11 bases. Trimming at V came to 0 bases and at J to 3 bases, leaving 2 bases not matched to a gene. The CDR3 extends over 16 amino acids. Germline values: CDR1 SGDLS, CDR2 YYNGEE. The CDR3 DNA follows: TGTGCCAGCAGCGTAGCGACTAGCGGGGTCTACAATGAGCAGTTCTTC. Residues: CASSVATSGVYNEQFF.

This clonotype was seen only a few times. This chain joins TRBV27 and TRBJ2-3; 8 positions match TRBD2. Germline V gene sequence: CDR1 MNHEY, CDR2 SMNVEV (reference sequence). The J segment lost 2 bases and the V segment lost 3 bases, leaving 4 bases of the junction unmatched. The CDR3 consists of 15 residues. The CDR3 nucleotides read TGTGCCAGCAGTTTGCTAGCGGGTTTCACAGATACGCAGTATTTT. Its protein product is CASSLLAGFTDTQYF.

This clonotype was counted at least ten times. This chain joins TRBV12-3 or TRBV12-4 and TRBJ1-1; unclear D gene. V lost 5 bases, J lost 0 bases, and 13 bases lay in between. CDR3 length equals 15 residues. CDR3 in amino acids: CASSPYGSMNTEAFF. DNA of the CDR3: TGTGCCAGCAGTCCATATGGGTCCATGAACACTGAAGCTTTCTTT.

The chain couples TRBV28 to TRBJ1-2; D remains ambiguous. Germline V gene data show CDR1 as MDHEN and CDR2 as SYDVKM. V lost 4 bases and J 8 bases, leaving 17 bases between the germline ends. CDR3 size: 14 residues. CDR3 in DNA: TGTGCCAGCAGTTCGGATCGGGCAGATAGGGGCTACACCTTC. This translates into CASSSDRADRGYTF.

This clonotype was observed a handful of times. The genes are TRBV2 and TRBJ1-3, with D possibly matching TRBD1 (5 bases). This CDR3 comprises 13 residues. V gave up 6 bases and J gave up 8 bases, with 14 bases separating them. The V gene's germline CDR1 is SNHLY and CDR2 FYNNEI. CDR3 sequence: CASSAGPLYTIYF. DNA for the CDR3: TGTGCCAGCAGCGCAGGGCCACTTTACACCATATATTTT.

The chain carries TRBV29-1 and TRBJ2-6; no reliable D call. Deletions cut 6 bases from V and 0 bases from J, with 3 bases between. Germline CDR1 is SQVTM and CDR2 is ANQGSEA. The CDR3 covers 12 residues. CDR3 nucleotide sequence: TGCAGCGTATTCTCTGGGGCCAACGTCCTGACTTTC. As protein: CSVFSGANVLTF.

This clonotype has a handful of counts. The chain combines TRBV30 with TRBJ2-1; tentatively, D is TRBD2 (5 bases). Trimming took 1 base from V and 4 from J, leaving 11 bases between them. Germline V gene lookup returns CDR1 GTSNPN and CDR2 SVGIG (reference sequence). The CDR3 extends over 14 amino acids. CDR3 bases: TGTGCCTGGAGTGGGAGCGGCCAGTACAATGAGCAGTTCTTC. Residues: CAWSGSGQYNEQFF.